What follows describes a single T cell receptor beta chain. These data originate in a study of shared clonotypes between healthy human individuals. Trimming stripped 8 bases from V and 0 bases from J, with 8 bases between. The CDR3 covers 12 residues. The germline CDR1 and CDR2 sequences are MNHEY and SMNVEV (reference sequence). Produced via immunoSEQ multiplex PCR; TCRdb's table is partial and in-frame only. The table records millions of clones, approximately 94% of them present only once. Naive CD8 isolation took CD45RO-negative cells positively selected for CCR7 and excluded terminally differentiated effector memory CD45RA+ cells.

The chain employs TRBV27 and TRBJ2-7; maybe TRBD2 (6 bases). Sample: naive CD8+ T cells sorted from blood. This receptor was obtained from a young man in good health. In DNA, the CDR3 is TGTGCCAGCGGCGGGACCTCCTACGAGCAGTACTTC. Residues: CASGGTSYEQYF.